This paragraph reports one TCR beta chain. The table lists this clonotype with a few counts. Its recognized antigen is unknown. This may be a read error: a much more frequent sequence differs by one nucleotide. Preparation of the library involved multiplex PCR. Sequenced on an Illumina HiSeq 4000. To build TCR beta libraries, CDR3 regions were amplified by Arm-PCR using iRepertoire HTBI primers. Before sequencing, the PCR products underwent gel purification. The paper's data handling went like this. Gene usage analysis of CDR3 amino acid clonotypes used the 55 to 65 TRBV and 11 to 15 TRBJ segments found across samples. COPE and FqMerger were used to merge the filtered high-quality paired reads into contigs. BLAST was used to align contigs to the IMGT TRBV, TRBD and TRBJ reference genes, and CDR3 was defined following IMGT. Clonotypes above 0.1% frequency were classified as highly expanded clones. Repertoire diversity was measured by Shannon entropy, and V-J evenness by the Gini coefficient. Public clonotypes were defined as clonotypes shared by more than one individual. TCRdb handled the public reads itself, with Q25 trimming in fastp and clone calling in MiXCR, and kept productive beta chains. When rows share a CDR3 protein, they turn into one entry using the most common DNA and genes. TCRdb's processing, not the authors', yielded these V and J calls. In all, the sample holds hundreds of thousands of distinct CDR3 sequences, and about a sixth of those were seen once. Clones ranked in the top ten supply about 10% of the sample.

The time point tag for this specimen amounts to: newly diagnosed GD, antithyroid drugs for less than 3 months. For both TCR sequencing and RNA sequencing, RNA was extracted from PBMCs in TRIzol. The diagnosis of Graves' disease was made according to American Thyroid Association guidelines. Recruitment of patients was carried out at an endocrinology department in Xi'an, China. Each patient gave around 9 milliliters of peripheral blood, collected in an EDTA anticoagulant tube. Ficoll Paque Plus density gradient separation was used to isolate PBMCs, and no further T cell sorting was performed. An Agilent 2100 Bioanalyzer and agarose gel were used to check RNA quality, while a NanoDrop 2000 measured RNA concentration. The sample belongs to a study of regulatory T cells in long-lasting Graves disease (TCRdb year 2021). Looking at the study overall: Patients with newly diagnosed Graves' disease had been on antithyroid drugs for under 3 months. This study used TCR sequencing and RNA sequencing of peripheral blood to compare persistent Graves' disease patients against newly diagnosed Graves' disease patients. The study was conducted in China and was registered as a clinical trial. A total of 33 samples underwent TCR sequencing: 13 from persistent and around 20 from newly diagnosed Graves' disease patients.

Here is what the overall study found, with its caveats: Sequencing and analysis were restricted to the TCR beta chain. Compared with newly diagnosed patients, persistent Graves' disease patients had lower TCR Shannon entropy and fewer highly expanded clones, which suggests clonal expansion. Only peripheral blood was studied, because thyroid tissue, the primary lesion, was inaccessible. Persistent disease showed preferential use of TRBV28, TRBJ1-2 and TRBJ2-5, whereas newly diagnosed disease favored TRBV20-1 and TRBJ2-1. A larger number of public clonotypes was shared among persistent patients (over 2,500) than among newly diagnosed patients (roughly 970). The authors acknowledged the small sample size as a limitation that may reduce accuracy.

CDR1 SGHAT and CDR2 FQNNGV were looked up in the germline V gene. The CDR3, from cysteine to phenylalanine, totals 14 residues. Only the CDR3 region is kept as DNA, spanning 42 bases read in frame from base 1. Germline trimming amounts to 8 bases on V and 2 bases on J, with 6 as the count of junction bases outside the gene matches. The sample also formed part of further work on T cells in Graves' hyperthyroidism and ophthalmopathy. As the second publication notes: Graves' hyperthyroidism was defined as stable when no progression to ophthalmopathy occurred over 18 months of follow-up. Hyperthyroidism patients were aged 18 to 65 years and newly diagnosed, with disease duration of less than 2 months. Any patient with an uncontrolled infection, another autoimmune disease, pregnancy or lactation was excluded. Clinical symptoms, serum thyroxine and TRAb, thyroid ultrasound, and orbital computed tomography formed the basis for the diagnoses. A first-round RT-PCR of the TCR CDR3 used the HTBI primer set with the Qiagen OneStep RT-PCR kit. Most expanded thyroid clonotypes (frequency above 0.001) were also found in blood, which suggests that blood repertoires may mirror thyroid immune responses. A 13 V-J signature model separated ophthalmopathy from stable hyperthyroidism, with around 90% sensitivity and about 81% specificity in cross-validation and 80%/75% in testing. In validation, progression to ophthalmopathy was predicted by the model with 70.59% sensitivity and roughly 72% specificity, a median of around 5.9 months before onset. To identify distinguishing TCR V-J signatures, a discovery cohort of 90 to 100 patients was used, comprising 43 with Graves' ophthalmopathy and some 57 with stable Graves' hyperthyroidism. Prospective prediction of ophthalmopathy was tested in an independent validation cohort of approximately 19 hyperthyroidism patients and 17 patients who later progressed to ophthalmopathy. The roughly 100 discovery patients were divided at random into training and test sets in a 7:3 ratio. The study also compared thyroid tissue and blood T-cell repertoires from several Graves' hyperthyroidism patients. Following sampling, methimazole starting at 30 mg daily was given to hyperthyroidism patients, and high-dose intravenous methylprednisolone was given to ophthalmopathy patients. Libraries were constructed in a second round of multiplex PCR, after which size selection and purification were carried out. Sequencing of the libraries was done on an Illumina HiSeq2000 using paired-end 100 bp reads. SOAPnuke was used to process the raw data, removing reads that contained adapters or uncalled bases, had a mean Phred below 15, or lacked an exact match to the constant primer or identifier. High-quality paired reads were merged with COPE v1.2.5, and unique nucleotide sequences were defined as clonotypes. MiTCR v1.1 was used to align the clonotypes against IMGT TRBV, TRBD and TRBJ reference segments. The analysis was restricted to V-J combinations with a frequency above 0.0001, which together covered 99% to 99.2% of the repertoires. A TCS score was defined as the ratio of F50 (clonal expansion) to E x V (chaos), with BLOSUM62-based TCRdist applied between CDR3 peptides within each V-J. Welch's t-statistics and random forest reduced roughly 540 V-J features to about 12, which were used in a naive Bayes classifier (R e1071). Sample size was not statistically predetermined, and investigators were not blinded to group allocation. According to the paper, TCR Vbeta CDR3 sequencing was carried out on roughly 130 peripheral blood samples, which came from approximately 43 ophthalmopathy, 75 or so hyperthyroidism and roughly 17 progressor patients.

The TCR comes from a woman aged 25 to 39 with Graves disease. Donor details come from another sample of the same person, matched by shared clones. Here the chain combines TRBV11-2 and TRBJ2-1; 7 bases in the middle match TRBD1. Specimen: peripheral blood mononuclear cells (PBMCs), collected at new diagnosis, from a patient treated with antithyroid drugs. The CDR3 is CASGEDRAYNEQFF. The DNA sequence is as follows: TGTGCCAGCGGCGAAGACAGGGCCTACAATGAGCAGTTCTTC.